The next 32 T cell receptor beta chains were all read from a single sample in a study of shared clonotypes between healthy human individuals. Data came from immunoSEQ multiplex PCR; TCRdb stores just in-frame clones and leaves some out. The table shows 400,000 to 600,000 clones, with about 85% occurring only once. The sample was PBMCs. The receptors derive from a woman aged 40 to 50 in good health. Some clones in this sample may be carry-over from other donors' samples.

The rearrangement joins TRBV28 to TRBJ1-1, with 9 bases that match TRBD1. V dropped 10 bases and J dropped 2; count of bases not matched to a gene: 8. The CDR3 has 14 amino acids. The germline gives CDR1 MDHEN, CDR2 SYDVKM. The CDR3 reads CAISGTGRNTEAFF. In nucleotides, the CDR3 is TGTGCCATCTCCGGGACAGGGAGAAACACTGAAGCTTTCTTT.

This sequence joins TRBV27 and TRBJ1-2; D might be TRBD1 (6 bases). Trimming took 1 base from V and 6 from J, leaving 9 bases between them. The CDR3 runs 13 residues. The germline V gene has CDR1 MNHEY and CDR2 SMNVEV (reference sequence). The DNA of the CDR3 is TGTGCCAGCAGTTTATGGGGGCGCGATGGCTACACCTTC. Amino acids: CASSLWGRDGYTF.

This chain links TRBV6-4 with TRBJ2-5, with D possibly TRBD2 on 5 matching bases. The J call may be faulty, since TRBJ2-7 better matches the DNA end. CDR1 is MRHNA and CDR2 is SNTAGT in the germline V gene. The CDR3 runs 12 residues. The CDR3 nucleotides are TGTGCCGCCCATGGAGGTGCCTACGAGCAGTACTTC. It is translated as CAAHGGAYEQYF.

The J gene is TRBJ2-1, the V gene TRBV5-4; D may be TRBD1 or TRBD2 (5 bases each). The CDR3 loop spans 16 amino acids. The germline CDR1 and CDR2 sequences are SGHNT and YYREEE (reference sequence). V shed 1 base and J shed 0 bases, with 11 bases lying between them. CDR3 amino acids: CASSLPVGGSYNEQFF. The DNA for the CDR3 is TGTGCCAGCAGCTTGCCAGTTGGGGGCTCCTACAATGAGCAGTTCTTC.

This chain connects TRBV28 to TRBJ2-7; 7 positions agree with TRBD1. The germline CDR1 and CDR2 sequences are MDHEN and SYDVKM. The CDR3 is 13 amino acids. The V gene end was trimmed by 5 bases and the J gene end by 2 bases; junction bases not matched to a gene: 3. The CDR3 bases are TGTGCCAGCAGTGAGGGGACAGCCTACGAGCAGTACTTC. Translated, it gives CASSEGTAYEQYF.

V gene TRBV27 combines with J gene TRBJ2-2, with D unresolved. CDR3 length equals 9 residues. Germline V gene sequence: CDR1 MNHEY, CDR2 SMNVEV (reference sequence). V was pared by 8 bases and J by 13 bases, with 8 bases between. The CDR3 protein is CASSWGLFF. The CDR3 bases are TGTGCCAGCTCCTGGGGGCTGTTTTTT.

This rearrangement joins TRBV5-1 to TRBJ2-7; the D gene is possibly TRBD2 (6 bases). V was cut by 2 bases and J by 0 bases, with 12 bases left in between. This CDR3 has 15 residues. CDR1 and CDR2 (germline): SGHRS, YFSETQ. The CDR3 region is CASSFGRESSYEQYF. DNA of the CDR3: TGCGCCAGCAGCTTCGGTCGGGAGAGCTCCTACGAGCAGTACTTC.

This clone has just a few counts. CDR3: CASSPSTGENIQYF. CDR3 sequence (DNA): TGTGCCAGCAGCCCCTCGACAGGGGAAAACATTCAGTACTTC. This chain uses TRBV7-8 with TRBJ2-4, with 8 bases aligning to TRBD1. The length of the CDR3 is 14 residues. The trim removed 5 bases at V and 5 bases at J, leaving 5 bases unmatched. Germline V gene lookup returns CDR1 SGHVS and CDR2 FQNEAQ.

The chain uses TRBV5-4 and TRBJ2-1; 7 bases fit TRBD1. This CDR3 has 14 amino acids. The junction had 5 bases not matched to a gene; V was cut back by 4 bases and J by 4 bases. Germline V CDR1 and CDR2: SGHNT, YYREEE (reference sequence). CDR3 DNA sequence: TGTGCCAGCAGCCAAGGGACAGCGTACAATGAGCAGTTCTTC. This encodes CASSQGTAYNEQFF.

V gene TRBV7-9 combines with J gene TRBJ2-1; weak D call: TRBD1 (6 bases). The CDR3 is 14 residues long. V lost 1 base and J lost 7, with 11 bases in between. The germline V gene has CDR1 SEHNR and CDR2 FQNEAQ (reference sequence). The CDR3 nucleotides are TGTGCCAGCAGCTTAGAGAGCCAGGGGAATGAGCAGTTCTTC. Its translation: CASSLESQGNEQFF. Combining the CDR3 with reference TRBV7-9 and TRBJ2-1 gives the whole variable domain DTGVSQNPRHKITKRGQNVTFRCDPISEHNRLYWYRQTLGQGPEFLTYFQNEAQLEKSRLLSDRFSAERPKGSFSTLEIQRTEQGDSAMYLCASSLESQGNEQFFGPGTRLTVL.

This chain joins TRBV7-9 and TRBJ2-1; 7 nucleotides match TRBD2. The CDR3 loop spans 14 amino acids. The V gene end was trimmed by 10 bases and the J gene end by 3 bases; junction bases not matched to a gene: 9. Germline CDR1 and CDR2: SEHNR and FQNEAQ (reference sequence). CDR3 coding DNA: TGTGCCATCGCCCTGGCTAGCGGCTACAATGAGCAGTTCTTC. Its translation is CAIALASGYNEQFF.

This clone was counted between two and nine times. The V call is TRBV18, the J call TRBJ1-1; D might be TRBD1 (6 bases). Germline-derived CDR1 and CDR2 are KGHSH and LQKENI. Trimming shortened V by 0 bases and J by 1 base, and 6 bases separated the two germline ends. The CDR3 has 14 residues. This chain's CDR3 is CASSPPGQNTEAFF. The CDR3 DNA reads as TGTGCCAGCTCACCACCGGGACAGAACACTGAAGCTTTCTTT.

This clone occurred once. The chain couples TRBV5-3 to TRBJ1-1; 7 nucleotides agree with TRBD1. TRBV5-3 is known as an ORF, though its function is uncertain. This CDR3 region has 14 residues. V was pared by 4 bases and J by 7 bases, with 10 bases of the junction left unmatched. The CDR3 loop is CARSARGTAFEAFF. CDR3 nucleotides: TGTGCCAGAAGCGCCCGTGGGACAGCCTTTGAAGCTTTCTTT.

The gene calls are TRBV11-1 and TRBJ2-3, with D perhaps TRBD1 or TRBD2 (5 bases each). There are 14 residues in the CDR3. V shed 5 bases and J shed 2 bases, with 11 bases lying between them. In germline, CDR1 is SGHAT, CDR2 FQDESV (reference sequence). For the CDR3, the DNA is TGTGCCAGCAGCCGGGACCTCGCCACAGATACGCAGTATTTT. Its protein product is CASSRDLATDTQYF.

The J gene is TRBJ1-3, the V gene TRBV5-1, with 7 bases aligning to TRBD1. Germline values: CDR1 SGHRS, CDR2 YFSETQ. J was trimmed by 4 bases and V by 2 bases; bases with no gene match: 6. This CDR3 comprises 15 residues. CDR3 bases: TGCGCCAGCAGCTTTTCCGGGACAGAAGGAAACACCATATATTTT. As protein: CASSFSGTEGNTIYF.

This clone came up a few times. Within the sample, other DNA sequences also encode this same CDR3. V is TRBV25-1 and J is TRBJ2-7, with 7 bases identical to TRBD2. CDR3 length: 15 residues. With V trimmed by 4 bases and J by 4 bases, 10 bases remained unmatched. Per the germline V gene, CDR1 is MGHDK and CDR2 is SYGVNS. The CDR3 DNA reads as TGTGCCAGCAGTGGGGTGGGCGGGAGAAGGTACGAGCAGTACTTC. Encoded protein: CASSGVGGRRYEQYF.

V and J are TRBV29-1 and TRBJ1-1; 7 bases are shared with TRBD1. V was clipped by 7 bases and J by 2 bases; unmatched bases: 7. Germline V lookup: CDR1 SQVTM, CDR2 ANQGSEA. This CDR3 is built from 13 residues. DNA for the CDR3: TGCAGCGGTCGACAGGGCCCTAACACTGAAGCTTTCTTT. This encodes CSGRQGPNTEAFF.

V usage is TRBV7-9 and J usage is TRBJ1-5; possible D gene TRBD1, 5 bases. Germline CDR1 SEHNR, CDR2 FQNEAQ (reference sequence). Trimming removed 2 bases at V and 2 bases at J, with 13 bases between. The length of the CDR3 is 16 residues. This CDR3 reads CASSLFPGQGNQPQHF. The CDR3 DNA sequence: TGTGCCAGCAGCTTATTTCCAGGGCAGGGCAATCAGCCCCAGCATTTT.

The V and J genes are TRBV5-1 and TRBJ2-3; no clear D gene. The CDR3 length is 14 residues. V lost 0 bases and J lost 0, with 5 bases in between. Per germline, CDR1 SGHRS and CDR2 YFSETQ. CDR3 sequence (DNA): TGCGCCAGCAGCTTGGAGACTAGCACAGATACGCAGTATTTT. Translated, it gives CASSLETSTDTQYF.

The chain joins TRBV7-2 to TRBJ2-5; D perhaps matches TRBD1 (5 bases). The DNA end is a closer match to TRBJ2-7, so the J assignment may be wrong. CDR1 SGHTA and CDR2 FQGNSA come from the germline V gene. The CDR3 runs 13 residues. The CDR3 region has the DNA TGTGCCAGCAGCTACGACAGATCCTACGAGCAGTACTTC. Its translation is CASSYDRSYEQYF.

This clone has just one count. The rearrangement links TRBV14 to TRBJ2-1, with 7 bases fitting TRBD2. Germline V gives CDR1 SGHDN, CDR2 FVKESK. The junction had 5 bases not matched to a gene; V was cut back by 2 bases and J by 7 bases. CDR3 length: 14 residues. The CDR3 DNA reads TGTGCCAGCAGCCAACGACTAGCAGCGAATGAGCAGTTCTTC. This translates into CASSQRLAANEQFF.

DNA of the CDR3: TGTGCCAGCAGCCCCACCTCCCGACTCTCGAACACCGGGGAGCTGTTTTTT. Protein product: CASSPTSRLSNTGELFF. The V gene is TRBV7-6, the J gene TRBJ2-2, with no clear D. Trimming shortened V by 5 bases and J by 0 bases, and 16 bases separated the two germline ends. Germline V gene data show CDR1 as SGHVS and CDR2 as FNYEAQ. The CDR3 length is 17 residues.

This clone is a singleton in its sample. The rearrangement joins TRBV5-1 to TRBJ2-7; D is perhaps TRBD1 (5 bases). Germline V lookup: CDR1 SGHRS, CDR2 YFSETQ. The CDR3 contains 14 residues. The V and J ends lost 0 bases and 5 bases respectively, with 12 bases between them. CDR3 coding DNA: TGCGCCAGCAGCTTGGGAGGACACGGTGACGAGCAGTACTTC. This translates into CASSLGGHGDEQYF. Full variable domain (rest looked up from reference TRBV5-1 and TRBJ2-7): KAGVTQTPRYLIKTRGQQVTLSCSPISGHRSVSWYQQTPGQGLQFLFEYFSETQRNKGNFPGRFSGRQFSNSRSEMNVSTLELGDSALYLCASSLGGHGDEQYFGPGTRLTVT.

As DNA, the CDR3 is TGTGCCAGCAGTACTCATATGCGGAACACTGAAGCTTTCTTT. Its protein is CASSTHMRNTEAFF. The V and J genes are TRBV6-6 and TRBJ1-1; D gene uncertain. V dropped 5 bases and J dropped 1 base, with 11 bases sitting between them. The CDR3 spans 14 residues. Germline CDR1 and CDR2: MNHNY and SVGAGI (reference sequence).

V and J are TRBV28 and TRBJ2-2; 8 bases fit TRBD1. V trimming: 6 bases; J trimming: 6 bases; junction bases outside the gene matches: 0. This CDR3 has 12 amino acids. Germline-derived CDR1 and CDR2 are MDHEN and SYDVKM. As DNA, the CDR3 is TGTGCCAGCAGACAGGGGGCCGGGGAGCTGTTTTTT. Its protein is CASRQGAGELFF.

The rearrangement joins TRBV28 to TRBJ2-5; D ambiguous. The DNA end favors TRBJ2-7, so the J call may be wrong. CDR1 and CDR2 from the germline V gene are MDHEN and SYDVKM. The CDR3 loop spans 14 amino acids. The CDR3 region has the DNA TGTGCCAGCAGAAGAATGACCAGCTCCTACGAGCAGTACTTC. This translates into CASRRMTSSYEQYF.

This clone has more than one count but fewer than ten. This chain connects TRBV6-5 to TRBJ2-7, with 9 bases aligning to TRBD2. The germline CDR1 and CDR2 sequences are MNHEY and SVGAGI. The J segment lost 2 bases and the V segment lost 6 bases, leaving 5 bases of the junction unmatched. CDR3 length: 14 residues. The CDR3 DNA reads as TGTGCCAGCAGCCGACTAGCGGTCCCCTACGAGCAGTACTTC. It yields the protein CASSRLAVPYEQYF.

Only one count was recorded for this clone. V and J are TRBV4-1 and TRBJ1-1, with a tentative D call TRBD1 (5 bases). Germline V gives CDR1 MGHRA, CDR2 YSYEKL. This CDR3 is built from 16 residues. V lost 2 bases and J lost 1, with 14 bases in between. The CDR3 DNA sequence: TGCGCCAGCAGCCAAAGACGGTGGGGGGAGAACACTGAAGCTTTCTTT. This translates into CASSQRRWGENTEAFF.

V is TRBV6-5 and J is TRBJ2-1; D is perhaps TRBD1 (5 bases). Germline CDR1 MNHEY, CDR2 SVGAGI. The CDR3 has 13 amino acids. V was pared by 2 bases and J by 6 bases, with 8 bases between. This CDR3 is CASSYRQTNEQFF. The CDR3 DNA sequence: TGTGCCAGCAGTTACCGACAGACCAATGAGCAGTTCTTC.

Remarks on this clone: Other DNA sequences in the sample encode the same CDR3. This chain links TRBV18 with TRBJ2-5; D could derive from TRBD1 or TRBD2 (5 bases each). The CDR3 consists of 14 residues. CDR1 is KGHSH and CDR2 is LQKENI in the germline V gene. Trimming removed 3 bases at V and 2 bases at J, with 10 bases between. DNA of the CDR3: TGTGCCAGCTCACCGGGACGGATACAAGAGACCCAGTACTTC. Translating gives CASSPGRIQETQYF.

This clone occurred a few times. This CDR3 reads CASSLVSRETQYF. CDR3 in DNA: TGTGCCAGCAGCTTAGTGAGCCGGGAGACCCAGTACTTC. V is TRBV7-2 and J is TRBJ2-5; D remains ambiguous. Germline V gives CDR1 SGHTA, CDR2 FQGNSA. Trimming shortened V by 1 base and J by 5 bases, and 8 bases separated the two germline ends. The CDR3 is made up of 13 amino acids. The full variable domain, in which reference TRBV7-2 and TRBJ2-5 provide the parts outside the CDR3, is GAGVSQSPSNKVTEKGKDVELRCDPISGHTALYWYRQSLGQGLEFLIYFQGNSAPDKSGLPSDRFSAERTGGSVSTLTIQRTQQEDSAVYLCASSLVSRETQYFGPGTRLLVL.

The chain uses TRBV5-6 and TRBJ1-1; the D gene is possibly TRBD1 (5 bases). Germline V gene sequence: CDR1 SGHDT, CDR2 YYEEEE. The V and J ends lost 2 bases and 4 bases respectively, with 15 bases between them. The CDR3 sequence is 15 residues long. DNA for the CDR3: TGTGCCAGCAGCTTTAAGAGGGGTTCGTCCACTGAAGCTTTCTTT. This sequence encodes CASSFKRGSSTEAFF.